This entry lists 10 T cell receptor beta chains sequenced from one sample in a study of CD8+ T cells in alopecia areata. Extracted from the samples, RNA was reverse transcribed into cDNA to serve as the sequencing template. The protocol was immunoSEQ multiplex PCR, while the TCRdb copy is restricted to in-frame clones and leaves out a portion. The sample consists of roughly 190,000 clones, under 80% of them appearing once. The sample's treatment: oral pan-JAK inhibitor, 5-10 mg twice daily. The sample was CD4+ T cells sorted from blood, taken between weeks 49 and 50, from a patient treated with tofacitinib. The receptors shown here come from a human donor with alopecia areata.

This clone has just a few counts. Other DNA sequences within the sample encode an identical CDR3. This chain joins TRBV29-1 and TRBJ1-2; no clear D gene. CDR1 SQVTM and CDR2 ANQGSEA come from the germline V gene. V lost 3 bases and J 8 bases, leaving 1 base between the germline ends. The CDR3 totals 8 residues. The CDR3 loop is CSVDGYTF. CDR3 nucleotide sequence: TGCAGCGTTGACGGCTACACCTTC.

The chain joins TRBV4-3 to TRBJ2-7; D is uncertain. The CDR3 runs 16 residues. V was shortened by 0 bases and J by 0 bases, with 12 bases between the two germline ends. Per germline, CDR1 LGHNA and CDR2 YSLEER. The CDR3 DNA follows: TGCGCCAGCAGCCAAGATTGGCTCGTCAGCTCCTACGAGCAGTACTTC. Translated: CASSQDWLVSSYEQYF.

The chain has TRBV18 and TRBJ2-1; TRBD1 agrees at 7 bases. Germline loops: CDR1 KGHSH, CDR2 LQKENI. The V gene end was trimmed by 3 bases and the J gene end by 10 bases; junction bases not matched to a gene: 3. The CDR3 covers 12 residues. The CDR3 nucleotides are TGTGCCAGCTCACCGAGGACAGGCGAGCAGTTCTTC. It is translated as CASSPRTGEQFF.

The CDR3 is CSTGQGSYGYTF. The CDR3, as DNA: TGCAGCACCGGACAGGGGTCCTATGGCTACACCTTC. The rearrangement uses TRBV29-1 and TRBJ1-2; TRBD1 aligns across 9 bases. V was clipped by 8 bases and J by 4 bases; unmatched bases: 5. This CDR3 region has 12 residues. Per germline, CDR1 SQVTM and CDR2 ANQGSEA.

This clone was seen once. The chain carries TRBV4-3 and TRBJ1-1; TRBD1 agrees at 7 bases. Germline CDR1 and CDR2: LGHNA and YSLEER. CDR3 size: 15 residues. Trimming removed 3 bases from V and 5 bases from J; junction bases left unmatched: 9. The CDR3 reads CASSHGDRVRTEAFF. CDR3 nucleotide sequence: TGCGCCAGCAGCCACGGCGACAGGGTGAGGACTGAAGCTTTCTTT.

V gene TRBV5-6 combines with J gene TRBJ1-2; no reliable D call. Germline V gene lookup returns CDR1 SGHDT and CDR2 YYEEEE. With 1 base removed from V and 0 bases from J, the gap between germline ends came to 13 bases. The CDR3 totals 16 residues. The DNA of the CDR3 is TGTGCCAGCAGCTTGTCCGCTTTTGAAGCTAACTATGGCTACACCTTC. Translating it yields CASSLSAFEANYGYTF.

The table lists this clone with a few counts. This sequence joins TRBV12-5 and TRBJ2-5; 8 bases agree with TRBD1. The CDR3 runs 14 residues. Trimming removed 6 bases from V and 4 bases from J; junction bases left unmatched: 7. The germline V gene has CDR1 LGHNT and CDR2 FRNRAP. The CDR3 spells CASGPGGGLETQYF. DNA of the CDR3: TGTGCTAGTGGCCCAGGGGGCGGTTTAGAGACCCAGTACTTC. The variable domain in full, completed from reference TRBV12-5 and TRBJ2-5, reads DARVTQTPRHKVTEMGQEVTMRCQPILGHNTVFWYRQTMMQGLELLAYFRNRAPLDDSGMPKDRFSAEMPDATLATLKIQPSEPRDSAVYFCASGPGGGLETQYFGPGTRLLVL.

V usage is TRBV29-1 and J usage is TRBJ1-1; D might be TRBD1 (5 bases). Germline values: CDR1 SQVTM, CDR2 ANQGSEA. The CDR3 runs to 14 residues. V lost 2 bases, J lost 1 base, and 11 bases lay in between. CDR3 coding DNA: TGCAGCGTTGAACCGTCGACAGCGAACACTGAAGCTTTCTTT. It is translated as CSVEPSTANTEAFF.

J is TRBJ2-1 and V is TRBV7-3; D possibly corresponds to TRBD1 (5 bases). This CDR3 has 15 amino acids. The V gene's germline CDR1 is SGHTA and CDR2 FQGTGA. V lost 1 base, J lost 5 bases, and 12 bases lay in between. The CDR3: CASSLKGLQHNEQFF. CDR3 in DNA: TGTGCCAGCAGCTTAAAGGGGTTACAACACAATGAGCAGTTCTTC.

CDR3 bases: TGTGCTAGTGAGGGAGGTGTCGCGAACACCGGGGAGCTGTTTTTT. This gives the protein CASEGGVANTGELFF. The chain recombines TRBV12-5 with TRBJ2-2, with D perhaps matching TRBD2 (6 bases). The CDR3 spans 15 residues. CDR1 LGHNT and CDR2 FRNRAP come from the germline V gene. Trimming shortened V by 7 bases and J by 0 bases, and 12 bases separated the two germline ends.